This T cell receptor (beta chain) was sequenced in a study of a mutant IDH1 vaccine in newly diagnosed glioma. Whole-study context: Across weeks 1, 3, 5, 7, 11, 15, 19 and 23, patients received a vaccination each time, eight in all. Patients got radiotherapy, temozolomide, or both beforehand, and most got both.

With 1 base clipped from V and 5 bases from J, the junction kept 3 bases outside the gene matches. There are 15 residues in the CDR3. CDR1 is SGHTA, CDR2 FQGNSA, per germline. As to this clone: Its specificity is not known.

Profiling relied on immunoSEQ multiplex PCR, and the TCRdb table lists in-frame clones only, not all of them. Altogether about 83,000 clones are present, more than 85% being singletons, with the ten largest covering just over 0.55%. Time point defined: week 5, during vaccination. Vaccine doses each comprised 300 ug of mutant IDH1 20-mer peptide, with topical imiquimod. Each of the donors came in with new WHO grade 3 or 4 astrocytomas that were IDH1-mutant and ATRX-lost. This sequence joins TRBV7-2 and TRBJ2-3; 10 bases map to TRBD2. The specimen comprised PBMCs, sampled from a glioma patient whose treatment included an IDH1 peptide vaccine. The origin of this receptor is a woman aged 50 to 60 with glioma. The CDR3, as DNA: TGTGCCAGCAGCTTAGTCGTAGCGGGAGGAGATACGCAGTATTTT. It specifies CASSLVVAGGDTQYF.